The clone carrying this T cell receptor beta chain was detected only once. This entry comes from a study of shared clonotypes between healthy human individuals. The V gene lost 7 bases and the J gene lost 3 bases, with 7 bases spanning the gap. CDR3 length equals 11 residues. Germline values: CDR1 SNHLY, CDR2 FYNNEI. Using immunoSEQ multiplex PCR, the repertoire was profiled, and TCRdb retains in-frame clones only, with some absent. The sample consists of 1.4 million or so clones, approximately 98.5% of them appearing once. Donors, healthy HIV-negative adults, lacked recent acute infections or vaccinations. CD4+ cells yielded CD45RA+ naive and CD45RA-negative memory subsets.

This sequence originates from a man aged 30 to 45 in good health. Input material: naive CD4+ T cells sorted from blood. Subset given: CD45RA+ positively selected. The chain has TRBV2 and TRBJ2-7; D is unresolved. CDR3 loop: CASTADYEQYF. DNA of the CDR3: TGTGCCAGCACGGCAGACTACGAGCAGTACTTC.